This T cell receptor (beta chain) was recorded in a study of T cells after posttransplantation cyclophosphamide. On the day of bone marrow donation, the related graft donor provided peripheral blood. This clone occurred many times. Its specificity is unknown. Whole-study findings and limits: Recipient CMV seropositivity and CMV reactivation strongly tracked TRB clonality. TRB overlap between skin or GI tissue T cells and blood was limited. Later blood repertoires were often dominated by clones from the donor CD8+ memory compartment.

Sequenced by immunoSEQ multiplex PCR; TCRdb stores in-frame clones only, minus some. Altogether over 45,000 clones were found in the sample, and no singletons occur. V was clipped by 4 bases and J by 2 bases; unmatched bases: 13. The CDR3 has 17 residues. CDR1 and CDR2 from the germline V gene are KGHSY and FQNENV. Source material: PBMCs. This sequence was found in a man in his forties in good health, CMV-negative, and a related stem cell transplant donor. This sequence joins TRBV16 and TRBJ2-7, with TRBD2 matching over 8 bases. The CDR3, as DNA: TGTGCCAGCAGCCCTCCCCCTTCGAGCGGGAGAGCCTACGAGCAGTACTTC. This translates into CASSPPPSSGRAYEQYF. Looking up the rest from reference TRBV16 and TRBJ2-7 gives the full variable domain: GEEVAQTPKHLVRGEGQKAKLYCAPIKGHSYVFWYQQVLKNEFKFLISFQNENVFDETGMPKERFSAKCLPNSPCSLEIQATKLEDSAVYFCASSPPPSSGRAYEQYFGPGTRLTVT.